The 16 T cell receptor beta chains listed next were all sequenced from one sample in a study of siplizumab effects on memory and regulatory T cells. Profiled with immunoSEQ multiplex PCR; TCRdb holds only in-frame clones, not every one. The sample consists of about 100,000 clones, about 95% of them appearing once. Sequencing was performed on non-Treg CD4+ T cells sorted from blood. The receptor set was obtained from a human donor in good health.

This chain uses TRBV6-1 with TRBJ1-5, with 8 bases aligning to TRBD1. Per germline, CDR1 MNHNS and CDR2 SASEGT. Germline trimming cut 7 bases from V and 2 bases from J; bases unmatched to any gene: 4. The CDR3 runs 14 residues. The CDR3 nucleotides read TGTGCCAGCAAACCGGGACAGGGCAATCAGCCCCAGCATTTT. It specifies CASKPGQGNQPQHF.

V is TRBV4-1 and J is TRBJ1-2, with a weak D call TRBD1 (5 bases). The CDR3 spans 15 residues. V shed 1 base and J shed 3 bases, with 12 bases lying between them. From germline, CDR1 is MGHRA and CDR2 YSYEKL. CDR3 sequence reads: CASSQGGGEDYGYTF. CDR3 bases: TGCGCCAGCAGCCAAGGGGGGGGAGAGGACTATGGCTACACCTTC.

The V call is TRBV5-6, the J call TRBJ2-5; unclear D gene. The V gene's germline CDR1 is SGHDT and CDR2 YYEEEE. Deletions cut 4 bases from V and 5 bases from J, with 9 bases between. The length of the CDR3 is 12 residues. The CDR3 DNA is TGTGCCAGCAGCCGTCTCAGGGAGACCCAGTACTTC. Translating gives CASSRLRETQYF.

V usage is TRBV23-1 and J usage is TRBJ2-4, with D possibly called TRBD1 or TRBD2 (5 bases each). TRBV23-1 counts as an open reading frame of uncertain function. CDR3 length: 16 residues. V was trimmed by 1 base and J by 0 bases, leaving 10 bases between them. The CDR3 nucleotides read TGCGCCAGCAGTCAATATGGGGGACGAGCCAAAAACATTCAGTACTTC. It translates to CASSQYGGRAKNIQYF.

The V gene is TRBV5-4, the J gene TRBJ2-3, with TRBD2 matching over 7 bases. The CDR3 length is 13 residues. The V segment lost 5 bases and the J segment 1 base; nucleotides outside the gene matches: 1. The germline V gene has CDR1 SGHNT and CDR2 YYREEE (reference sequence). CDR3 protein: CASSREGTDTQYF. Here the CDR3 DNA reads TGTGCCAGCAGTCGGGAGGGCACAGATACGCAGTATTTT.

The J gene is TRBJ1-2, the V gene TRBV19; the D gene is possibly TRBD1 (5 bases). The germline V gene encodes CDR1 LNHDA and CDR2 SQIVND (reference sequence). The V and J ends lost 10 bases and 6 bases respectively, with 24 bases between them. The CDR3 is made up of 15 amino acids. The CDR3 here is CATTLRGAGTDGYTF. The CDR3 DNA sequence: TGTGCCACTACCCTGAGAGGGGCAGGTACAGATGGCTACACCTTC.

This clone was observed a single time. The rearrangement links TRBV6-6 to TRBJ2-1; the D call may be TRBD1 or TRBD2 (5 bases each). V lost 6 bases to trimming and J lost 8 bases, with 14 bases between them. This CDR3 is built from 13 residues. The germline V gene has CDR1 MNHNY and CDR2 SVGAGI (reference sequence). Here the CDR3 DNA reads TGTGCCAGCAGCCGGGACCAAGCCGATGAGCAGTTCTTC. Its protein is CASSRDQADEQFF.

The chain carries TRBV5-3 and TRBJ1-4; D remains unclear. TRBV5-3 is placed among ORFs of uncertain function. V gave up 4 bases and J gave up 6 bases, with 13 bases separating them. CDR3 length: 14 residues. CDR3 loop: CARSPKREYEKLFF. The CDR3 region has the DNA TGTGCCAGAAGCCCGAAAAGAGAGTATGAAAAACTGTTTTTT.

V is TRBV18 and J is TRBJ2-5, with 12 bases lining up with TRBD2. Germline CDR1 KGHSH, CDR2 LQKENI. The J segment lost 4 bases and the V segment lost 5 bases, leaving 8 bases of the junction unmatched. CDR3 length equals 16 residues. Here the CDR3 reads CASSATSGSGGETQYF. CDR3 sequence (DNA): TGTGCCAGCTCAGCGACTAGCGGGAGTGGTGGAGAGACCCAGTACTTC.

The chain carries TRBV5-4 and TRBJ2-7; D might be TRBD2 (5 bases). The V gene's germline CDR1 is SGHNT and CDR2 YYREEE (reference sequence). The CDR3 runs 13 residues. V was shortened by 4 bases and J by 7 bases, with 15 bases between the two germline ends. The CDR3 DNA sequence: TGTGCCAGCAGCCATCGTTCGGGGAATGAGCAGTACTTC. Translating gives CASSHRSGNEQYF.

This rearrangement joins TRBV6-5 to TRBJ2-6; D is unresolved. Looked up from germline, CDR1 is MNHEY and CDR2 is SVGAGI. Trimming removed 0 bases from V and 1 base from J, with 7 bases in between. The CDR3 runs 16 residues. For the CDR3, the DNA is TGTGCCAGCAGTTACTCTCGTGGTTCTGGGGCCAACGTCCTGACTTTC. Its translation is CASSYSRGSGANVLTF.

The rearrangement links TRBV21-1 to TRBJ1-1. TRBV21-1 is an annotated pseudogene. CDR3 length equals 14 residues. The CDR3 is CASSNGIQNTEAFF. CDR3 nucleotides: TGTGCCAGCAGCAATGGGATACAGAACACTGAAGCTTTCTTT.

This chain connects TRBV6-6 to TRBJ2-1; TRBD2 is a possible D gene (5 bases). V was shortened by 5 bases and J by 3 bases, with 14 bases between the two germline ends. The germline V gene has CDR1 MNHNY and CDR2 SVGAGI (reference sequence). The CDR3 is made up of 15 amino acids. The DNA for the CDR3 is TGTGCCAGCAGTCCTGGGAGCATAAGCTACAATGAGCAGTTCTTC. This sequence encodes CASSPGSISYNEQFF.

The chain recombines TRBV2 with TRBJ1-1; D is unresolved. In germline, CDR1 is SNHLY, CDR2 FYNNEI. The V and J ends lost 4 bases and 3 bases respectively, with 9 bases between them. The CDR3 is made up of 13 amino acids. In DNA, the CDR3 is TGTGCCAGCAGTGGATACCCAGACACTGAAGCTTTCTTT. This codes for CASSGYPDTEAFF. Full variable domain (remainder filled in from reference TRBV2 and TRBJ1-1): EPEVTQTPSHQVTQMGQEVILRCVPISNHLYFYWYRQILGQKVEFLVSFYNNEISEKSEIFDDQFSVERPDGSNFTLKIRSTKLEDSAMYFCASSGYPDTEAFFGQGTRLTVV.

This chain connects TRBV6-1 to TRBJ1-3; the D is unclear. Trimming stripped 5 bases from V and 0 bases from J, with 8 bases between. The CDR3 covers 14 residues. The V gene's germline CDR1 is MNHNS and CDR2 SASEGT. The CDR3 nucleotides read TGTGCCAGCAGTAGGTCTTTCTCTGGAAACACCATATATTTT. This translates into CASSRSFSGNTIYF.

The chain recombines TRBV5-1 with TRBJ2-1; the D gene is possibly TRBD2 (5 bases). CDR3 length: 16 amino acids. Trimming pared 2 bases from V and 1 base from J, leaving 13 bases between. In germline, CDR1 is SGHRS, CDR2 YFSETQ. The CDR3 spells CASSLELAISYNEQFF. The DNA for the CDR3 is TGCGCCAGCAGCTTAGAGTTAGCGATATCCTACAATGAGCAGTTCTTC.